This TCR beta chain was sequenced for a study of blood T cell repertoires in COVID-19. This study enrolled people aged roughly 18 to 89 from about 26 US geographic areas. In assigning cohorts, the study relied on participant-reported clinical history. In the original processing: By means of reference gene primer amplification, nucleated cell counts were estimated. Libraries were prepared by immunoSEQ multiplex PCR; TCRdb keeps only in-frame clonotypes and omits some of them. V and J calls and clone size come straight from that table; D and trimming were deduced from the DNA. The table shows roughly 210,000 clones, with about nine tenths occurring only once. The source material was PBMCs or T cells enriched from blood (not recorded which). This TCR derives from a man aged 25 to 40 in a cohort exposed to, infected with or recovered from COVID-19 (not recorded which).

The CDR3 bases are TGTGCCAGCAGCATGGGAATAGGGGCCTACAATGAGCAGTTCTTC. As protein: CASSMGIGAYNEQFF. This sequence joins TRBV7-3 and TRBJ2-1; maybe TRBD1 (5 bases). The CDR3 length is 15 residues. Germline lookup yields CDR1 SGHTA and CDR2 FQGTGA. Trimming took off 5 bases at V and 2 bases at J, with 13 bases between the two ends.